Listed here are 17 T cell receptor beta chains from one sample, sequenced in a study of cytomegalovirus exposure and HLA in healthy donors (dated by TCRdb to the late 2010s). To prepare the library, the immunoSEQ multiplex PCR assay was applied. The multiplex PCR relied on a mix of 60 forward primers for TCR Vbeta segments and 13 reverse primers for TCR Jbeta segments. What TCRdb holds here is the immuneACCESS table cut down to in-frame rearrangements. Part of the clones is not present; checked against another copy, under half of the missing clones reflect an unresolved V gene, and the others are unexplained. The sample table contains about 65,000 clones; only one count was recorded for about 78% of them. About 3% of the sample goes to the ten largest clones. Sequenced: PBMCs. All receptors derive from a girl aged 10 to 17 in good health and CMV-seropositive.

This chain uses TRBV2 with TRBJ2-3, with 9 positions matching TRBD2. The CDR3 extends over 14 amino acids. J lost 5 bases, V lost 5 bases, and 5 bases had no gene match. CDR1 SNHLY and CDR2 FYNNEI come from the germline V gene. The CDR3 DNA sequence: TGTGCCAGCAGTAATAGCGGGAGATTAGATACGCAGTATTTT. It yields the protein CASSNSGRLDTQYF.

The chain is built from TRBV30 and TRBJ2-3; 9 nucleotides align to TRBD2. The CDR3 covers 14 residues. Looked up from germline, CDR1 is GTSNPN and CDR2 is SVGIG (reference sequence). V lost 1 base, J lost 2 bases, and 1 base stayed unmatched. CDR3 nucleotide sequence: TGTGCCTGGAGTGGGACTAGCGTCACAGATACGCAGTATTTT. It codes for CAWSGTSVTDTQYF. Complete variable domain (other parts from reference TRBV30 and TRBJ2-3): SQTIHQWPATLVQPVGSPLSLECTVEGTSNPNLYWYRQAAGRGLQLLFYSVGIGQISSEVPQNLSASRPQDRQFILSSKKLLLSDSGFYLCAWSGTSVTDTQYFGPGTRLTVL.

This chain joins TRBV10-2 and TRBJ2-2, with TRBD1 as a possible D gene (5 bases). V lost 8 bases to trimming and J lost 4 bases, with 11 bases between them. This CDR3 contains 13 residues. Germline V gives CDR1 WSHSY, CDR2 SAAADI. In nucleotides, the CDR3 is TGCGCCAGCGGCAGGGATAGCACCGGGGAGCTGTTTTTT. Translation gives CASGRDSTGELFF.

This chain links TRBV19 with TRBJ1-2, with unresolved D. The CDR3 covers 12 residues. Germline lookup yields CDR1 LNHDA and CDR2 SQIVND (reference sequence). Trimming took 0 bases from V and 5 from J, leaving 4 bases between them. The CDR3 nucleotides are TGTGCCAGTAGTATAGACGGGTATGGCTACACCTTC. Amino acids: CASSIDGYGYTF.

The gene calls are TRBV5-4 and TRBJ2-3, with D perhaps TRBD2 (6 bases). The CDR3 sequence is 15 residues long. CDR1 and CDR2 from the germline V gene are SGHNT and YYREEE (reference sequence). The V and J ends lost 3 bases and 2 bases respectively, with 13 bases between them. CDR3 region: CASSYSTSHTDTQYF. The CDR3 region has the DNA TGTGCCAGCAGCTACTCGACTAGTCACACAGATACGCAGTATTTT.

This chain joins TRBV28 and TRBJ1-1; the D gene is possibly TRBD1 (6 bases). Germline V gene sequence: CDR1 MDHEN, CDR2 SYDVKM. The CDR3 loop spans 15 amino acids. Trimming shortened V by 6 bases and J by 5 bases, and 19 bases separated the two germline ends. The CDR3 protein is CASRLSGGGRTEAFF. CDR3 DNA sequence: TGTGCCAGCAGGCTGAGTGGGGGCGGGCGGACTGAAGCTTTCTTT.

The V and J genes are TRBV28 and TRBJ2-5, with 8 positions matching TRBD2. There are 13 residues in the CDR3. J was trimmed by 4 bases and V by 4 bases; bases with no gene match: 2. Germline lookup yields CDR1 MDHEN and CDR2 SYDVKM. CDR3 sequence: CASSSGGPETQYF. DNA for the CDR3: TGTGCCAGCAGTTCGGGGGGGCCAGAGACCCAGTACTTC.

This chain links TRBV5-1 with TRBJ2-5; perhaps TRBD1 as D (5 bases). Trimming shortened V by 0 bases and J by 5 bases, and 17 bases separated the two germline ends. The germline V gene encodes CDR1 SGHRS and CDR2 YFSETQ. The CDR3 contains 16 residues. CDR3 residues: CASSLVTTAMGETQYF. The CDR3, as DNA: TGCGCCAGCAGCTTGGTGACGACAGCCATGGGGGAGACCCAGTACTTC.

The CDR3 reads CASGTGSDIYNEQFF. The CDR3, as DNA: TGCGCCAGCGGGACAGGGTCAGATATCTACAATGAGCAGTTCTTC. The chain carries TRBV5-1 and TRBJ2-1; 9 bases agree with TRBD1. The germline V gene has CDR1 SGHRS and CDR2 YFSETQ. The CDR3 consists of 15 residues. The V segment lost 7 bases and the J segment 3 bases; nucleotides outside the gene matches: 8.

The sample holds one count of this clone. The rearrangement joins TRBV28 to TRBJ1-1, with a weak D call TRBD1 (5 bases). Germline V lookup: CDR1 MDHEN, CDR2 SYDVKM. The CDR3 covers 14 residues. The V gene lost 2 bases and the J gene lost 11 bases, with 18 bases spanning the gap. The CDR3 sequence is CASSLGGRVGGAFF. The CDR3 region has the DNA TGTGCCAGCAGTTTAGGTGGCAGGGTGGGAGGTGCTTTCTTT.

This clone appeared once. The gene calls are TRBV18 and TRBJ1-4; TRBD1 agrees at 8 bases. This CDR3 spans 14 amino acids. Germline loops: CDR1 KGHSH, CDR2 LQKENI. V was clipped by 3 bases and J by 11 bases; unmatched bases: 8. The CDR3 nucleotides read TGTGCCAGCTCACCTTCAGGACAGGGATGGAAACTGTTTTTT. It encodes CASSPSGQGWKLFF.

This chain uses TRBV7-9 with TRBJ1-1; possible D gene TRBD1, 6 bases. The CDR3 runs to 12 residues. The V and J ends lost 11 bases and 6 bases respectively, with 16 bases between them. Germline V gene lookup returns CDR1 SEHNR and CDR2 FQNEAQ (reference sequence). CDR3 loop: CAAGDQPAEAFF. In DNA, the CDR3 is TGTGCCGCAGGGGACCAGCCGGCTGAAGCTTTCTTT.

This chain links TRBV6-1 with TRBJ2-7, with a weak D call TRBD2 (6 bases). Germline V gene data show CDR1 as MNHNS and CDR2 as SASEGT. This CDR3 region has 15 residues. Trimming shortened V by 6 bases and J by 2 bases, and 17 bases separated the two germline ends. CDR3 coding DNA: TGTGCCAGCAGGTTGGAGGGTGTAGGGGCCTACGAGCAGTACTTC. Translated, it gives CASRLEGVGAYEQYF.

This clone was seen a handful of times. The CDR3 DNA sequence: TGTGCCAGCAGCTTATCTACCTACGAGCAGTACTTC. It is translated as CASSLSTYEQYF. The chain has TRBV7-2 and TRBJ2-7; no clear D gene. Germline CDR1 SGHTA, CDR2 FQGNSA. V was trimmed by 2 bases and J by 2 bases, leaving 4 bases between them. This CDR3 has 12 amino acids.

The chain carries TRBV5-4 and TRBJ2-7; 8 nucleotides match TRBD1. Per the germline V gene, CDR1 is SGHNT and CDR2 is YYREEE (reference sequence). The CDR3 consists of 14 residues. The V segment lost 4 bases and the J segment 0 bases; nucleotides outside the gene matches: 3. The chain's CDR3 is CASSLDRGSYEQYF. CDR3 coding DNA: TGTGCCAGCAGCCTCGACAGGGGCTCCTACGAGCAGTACTTC. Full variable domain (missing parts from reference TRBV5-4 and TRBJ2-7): ETGVTQSPTHLIKTRGQQVTLRCSSQSGHNTVSWYQQALGQGPQFIFQYYREEENGRGNFPPRFSGLQFPNYSSELNVNALELDDSALYLCASSLDRGSYEQYFGPGTRLTVT.

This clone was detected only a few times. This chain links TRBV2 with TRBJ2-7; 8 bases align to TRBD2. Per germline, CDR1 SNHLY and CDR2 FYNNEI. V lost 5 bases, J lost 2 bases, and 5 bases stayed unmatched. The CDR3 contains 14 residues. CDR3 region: CASSPPGLAYEQYF. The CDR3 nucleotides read TGTGCCAGCAGTCCGCCGGGACTAGCCTACGAGCAGTACTTC.

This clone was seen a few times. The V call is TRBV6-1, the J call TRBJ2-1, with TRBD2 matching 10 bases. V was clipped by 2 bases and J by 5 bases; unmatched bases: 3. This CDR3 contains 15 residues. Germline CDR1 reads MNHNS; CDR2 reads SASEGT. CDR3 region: CASSEFGLADNEQFF. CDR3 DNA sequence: TGTGCCAGCAGTGAATTTGGACTAGCGGACAATGAGCAGTTCTTC.